A selection of T cell receptor beta chains follows, all from one sample in a study of T cell responses to AZD1222 COVID-19 vaccine. The assay was immunoSEQ multiplex PCR, and TCRdb's table has in-frame clones only and misses some. The sample records 98,000 or so clones, approximately 86% being singletons. The sequencing used peripheral blood, collected on day 0 of AZD1222 vaccination. Receptors originate from an adult in good health. Each CDR3 is given with its conserved first and last residue. D genes are given only for firm matches.

d_call	v_call	j_call	cdr3_aa
NA	TRBV6-5	TRBJ2-7	CASSYSHRDYEQYF
NA	TRBV19	TRBJ2-3	CASSEQGFTDTQYF
NA	TRBV28	TRBJ2-2	CASSLQEGGELFF
NA	TRBV2	TRBJ1-4	CASSGQSQKLFF
NA	TRBV5-6	TRBJ1-2	CASQRQVATPYGYTF
NA	TRBV30	TRBJ1-6	CAWDSTGQENSPLHF
TRBD1	TRBV19	TRBJ1-1	CASSPRQGEGTEAFF
NA	TRBV11-2	TRBJ1-2	CASSFGGNYGYTF
TRBD2	TRBV18	TRBJ2-5	CASSPTGTNQETQYF
NA	TRBV2	TRBJ2-1	CASYPAIYNEQFF